This is a list of T cell receptor beta chains from one sample in a study of T cell responses to AZD1222 COVID-19 vaccine. Clones were sequenced by immunoSEQ multiplex PCR, and TCRdb holds only the in-frame ones, with some missing. The sample has under 110,000 clones, under 90% seen once. The source was peripheral blood, collected on day 0 of AZD1222 vaccination. The receptor source for this set is an adult in good health. The CDR3 runs from the conserved cysteine through the conserved F or W. Each record gives: D gene, J gene, V gene, CDR3 protein, CDR3 DNA. D genes are given only for firm matches.

D: -; J: TRBJ1-4; V: TRBV27; CDR3: CASKMTVNEKLFF; DNA: TGTGCCAGCAAAATGACAGTTAATGAAAAACTGTTTTTT
D: -; J: TRBJ2-5; V: TRBV7-8; CDR3: CASSLFSGVTQYF; DNA: TGTGCCAGCAGCTTATTCAGTGGCGTGACCCAGTACTTC
D: TRBD2; J: TRBJ2-1; V: TRBV27; CDR3: CASSSVAGGYNEQFF; DNA: TGTGCCAGCAGTTCGGTAGCGGGAGGCTACAATGAGCAGTTCTTC
D: TRBD2; J: TRBJ2-3; V: TRBV5-5; CDR3: CASSLGGLAGTDTQYF; DNA: TGTGCCAGCAGCTTGGGTGGACTAGCGGGAACAGATACGCAGTATTTT
D: -; J: TRBJ2-7; V: TRBV6-5; CDR3: CASRMTGSYEQYF; DNA: TGTGCCAGCAGAATGACAGGTTCCTACGAGCAGTACTTC
D: TRBD2; J: TRBJ2-7; V: TRBV3-1/TRBV3-2; CDR3: CASSPRASGTYEQYF; DNA: TGTGCCAGCAGCCCACGGGCTAGCGGGACATACGAGCAGTACTTC
D: -; J: TRBJ2-1; V: TRBV9; CDR3: CASSARTGPYGDEQFF; DNA: TGTGCCAGCAGCGCAAGGACCGGGCCCTACGGGGATGAGCAGTTCTTC
D: TRBD2; J: TRBJ2-7; V: TRBV7-2; CDR3: CASSLTSGRYEQYF; DNA: TGTGCCAGCAGCTTAACTAGCGGGAGGTACGAGCAGTACTTC
D: TRBD1; J: TRBJ2-2; V: TRBV7-3; CDR3: CASAQGANTGELFF; DNA: TGTGCCAGCGCACAGGGGGCGAACACCGGGGAGCTGTTTTTT
D: TRBD2; J: TRBJ2-1; V: TRBV5-6; CDR3: CASSLGGGAGSYNEQFF; DNA: TGTGCCAGCAGCTTGGGGGGAGGGGCTGGCTCCTACAATGAGCAGTTCTTC
D: -; J: TRBJ2-6; V: TRBV5-1; CDR3: CASSREPSGANVLTF; DNA: TGCGCCAGCAGCCGAGAGCCCTCTGGGGCCAACGTCCTGACTTTC
D: TRBD1; J: TRBJ2-7; V: TRBV7-9; CDR3: CASSQGQGAGSYEQYF; DNA: TGTGCCAGCAGCCAGGGACAGGGGGCGGGCTCCTACGAGCAGTACTTC
D: -; J: TRBJ1-1; V: TRBV28; CDR3: CASNGRWATEAFF; DNA: TGTGCCAGCAACGGACGCTGGGCCACTGAAGCTTTCTTT
D: -; J: TRBJ1-2; V: TRBV6-2/TRBV6-3; CDR3: CASSSDRYGYTF; DNA: TGTGCCAGCAGTTCGGACCGCTATGGCTACACCTTC